This T cell receptor (beta chain) was identified during a study of blood T cell repertoires in COVID-19. Study details: Collection of acute and convalescent COVID-19 samples took place in the United States, Italy and Spain. PBMCs, B-cell-depleted T cells, or T cells provided the cDNA or gDNA that made up the material.

Under the authors' procedure: Scientists estimated how many nucleated cells there were by amplifying reference gene primers. Using immunoSEQ multiplex PCR, the repertoire was profiled, and TCRdb retains in-frame clones only, with some absent. D and trimming were read from the DNA, whereas the V and J calls and clone size are those reported in that table. Of roughly 190,000 clones listed, roughly 88% are singletons. The CDR3 is 14 residues long. V lost 5 bases, J lost 4 bases, and 17 bases lay in between. Germline lookup yields CDR1 SQVTM and CDR2 ANQGSEA. This rearrangement joins TRBV29-1 to TRBJ1-1, with D possibly matching TRBD1 (6 bases). Sequencing was performed on peripheral blood. This clonotype was sampled from a middle-aged woman who had recovered from COVID-19. CDR3 sequence reads: CSVIGDIGTTEAFF. The CDR3 bases are TGCAGCGTTATTGGGGACATCGGGACCACTGAAGCTTTCTTT.